The 25 T cell receptor beta chains given below trace back to one sample, sequenced in a study of T-cell reconstitution after alpha-beta-depleted transplantation in children (dated by TCRdb to about 2016). The sample's treatment or condition label is to be understood as: allogeneic hematopoietic cell transplantation with graft depleted of TCRalphabeta T cells and CD19 B cells. Library preparation used PCR. Sequenced using an Illumina HiSeq 2500. To normalize quantification of the TCRbeta repertoire, the TCR libraries were built with molecular barcoding that relied on unique molecular identifiers. TCRdb reran the public reads through fastp at Q25 and MiXCR, keeping productive beta chains. Every CDR3 protein is listed once, alongside the most common genes and DNA of its rows. This sample is represented by around 300,000 distinct CDR3 sequences; approximately 23% of them were singletons. About a tenth of the sample goes to the ten largest clones.

The source was PBMCs, mostly from graft donor cells, collected 180 days after TCRalphabeta/CD19-depleted stem cell transplant. All receptors derive from a male patient aged 5 to 17 who had a stem cell transplant for acute lymphoblastic leukemia, so the T cells may come from the graft donor.

This clonotype appeared a few times. The chain links TRBV29-1 to TRBJ2-2; 8 nucleotides align to TRBD1. Germline V gives CDR1 SQVTM, CDR2 ANQGSEA. V lost 4 bases, J lost 7 bases, and 2 bases stayed unmatched. The CDR3 totals 12 residues. The CDR3 reads CSVGTGFGELFF. In DNA, the CDR3 is TGCAGCGTTGGGACAGGGTTCGGGGAGCTGTTTTTT.

This rearrangement joins TRBV5-5 to TRBJ1-5; 9 positions match TRBD1. CDR1 and CDR2 (germline): SGHKS, YYEKEE (reference sequence). The CDR3 runs to 15 residues. The J segment lost 6 bases and the V segment lost 4 bases, leaving 8 bases of the junction unmatched. Here the CDR3 DNA reads TGTGCCAGCAGCGACAAAACAGGGGGCACTCAGCCCCAGCATTTT. This gives the protein CASSDKTGGTQPQHF.

This clonotype was counted only a few times. The chain recombines TRBV4-1 with TRBJ2-1, with D hard to call. The CDR3 loop spans 15 amino acids. Germline V CDR1 and CDR2: MGHRA, YSYEKL. V lost 0 bases to trimming and J lost 0 bases, with 6 bases between them. The CDR3 loop reads CASSQDPRSYNEQFF. The CDR3 bases are TGCGCCAGCAGCCAAGATCCCCGCTCCTACAATGAGCAGTTCTTC.

The V gene is TRBV5-1, the J gene TRBJ2-7; the match to TRBD1 covers 9 bases. Germline V lookup: CDR1 SGHRS, CDR2 YFSETQ. The junction had 4 bases not matched to a gene; V was cut back by 0 bases and J by 3 bases. This CDR3 contains 15 residues. The CDR3 sequence: CASSLAGQGNYEQYF. The CDR3 DNA follows: TGCGCCAGCAGCTTGGCGGGACAGGGAAACTACGAGCAGTACTTC.

This clonotype turned up a few times. V usage is TRBV20-1 and J usage is TRBJ2-7, with D perhaps TRBD1 (5 bases). From germline, CDR1 is DFQATT and CDR2 SNEGSKA (reference sequence). V was shortened by 2 bases and J by 5 bases, with 7 bases between the two germline ends. The CDR3 has 11 residues. The CDR3 protein is CSARQGHEQYF. The CDR3 coding sequence is TGCAGTGCTAGACAGGGCCACGAGCAGTACTTC.

The rearrangement links TRBV3-1 to TRBJ2-7; TRBD2 is a possible D gene (5 bases). The CDR3 runs 17 residues. V lost 0 bases to trimming and J lost 3 bases, with 18 bases between them. Germline V gene data show CDR1 as LGHDT and CDR2 as YNNKEL (reference sequence). CDR3 sequence reads: CASSQDRAAASFYEQYF. The CDR3 DNA follows: TGTGCCAGCAGCCAAGATCGGGCGGCGGCTAGCTTCTACGAGCAGTACTTC.

There are a few counts of this clonotype. The chain carries TRBV27 and TRBJ1-4; 9 bases line up with TRBD1. V lost 4 bases, J lost 5 bases, and 2 bases stayed unmatched. The CDR3 runs 14 residues. Germline values: CDR1 MNHEY, CDR2 SMNVEV (reference sequence). The CDR3 nucleotides read TGTGCCAGCAGTTCCGGGACAGGGAATGAAAAACTGTTTTTT. This gives the protein CASSSGTGNEKLFF.

J is TRBJ2-7 and V is TRBV4-1; unclear D gene. Germline V gene data show CDR1 as MGHRA and CDR2 as YSYEKL. Trimming took 5 bases from V and 4 from J, leaving 21 bases between them. This CDR3 region has 16 residues. CDR3 sequence reads: CASSSYSFRSTYEQYF. The CDR3 DNA follows: TGCGCCAGCAGCTCATACTCCTTTCGGTCTACTTACGAGCAGTACTTC.

This rearrangement joins TRBV11-3 to TRBJ2-1; perhaps TRBD2 as D (6 bases). In germline, CDR1 is SGHNT, CDR2 YENEEA. The length of the CDR3 is 15 residues. V dropped 5 bases and J dropped 5 bases, with 16 bases sitting between them. The CDR3 protein is CASSPPGLTNNEQFF. As DNA, the CDR3 is TGTGCCAGCAGCCCGCCTGGACTAACCAACAATGAGCAGTTCTTC.

This clonotype has only a few counts. The chain employs TRBV7-2 and TRBJ2-7, with unresolved D. V was cut by 2 bases and J by 3 bases, with 8 bases left in between. Germline CDR1 and CDR2: SGHTA and FQGNSA. CDR3 length equals 13 residues. The DNA for the CDR3 is TGTGCCAGCAGCTTAAGTTGGTTCTACGAGCAGTACTTC. It encodes CASSLSWFYEQYF.

CDR3 in amino acids: CASSYPATGRTNQETQYF. In nucleotides, the CDR3 is TGTGCCAGCAGTTACCCGGCAACCGGGAGAACCAACCAAGAGACCCAGTACTTC. The rearrangement links TRBV6-5 to TRBJ2-5, with D maybe TRBD2 (6 bases). The CDR3 loop spans 18 amino acids. Trimming removed 2 bases from V and 0 bases from J, with 19 bases in between. Germline-derived CDR1 and CDR2 are MNHEY and SVGAGI.

Many counts were recorded for this clonotype. The chain carries TRBV7-8 and TRBJ2-5; 8 bases align to TRBD2. The CDR3 has 15 amino acids. The V segment lost 7 bases and the J segment 1 base; nucleotides outside the gene matches: 8. Germline CDR1 and CDR2: SGHVS and FQNEAQ. In nucleotides, the CDR3 is TGTGCCAGCACCCGCGCCGGGGGGGTCCAAGAGACCCAGTACTTC. This codes for CASTRAGGVQETQYF. Complete variable domain (other parts from reference TRBV7-8 and TRBJ2-5): GAGVSQSPRYKVAKRGQDVALRCDPISGHVSLFWYQQALGQGPEFLTYFQNEAQLDKSGLPSDRFFAERPEGSVSTLKIQRTQQEDSAVYLCASTRAGGVQETQYFGPGTRLLVL.

This clonotype has just a few counts. This chain links TRBV5-5 with TRBJ1-5, with D hard to call. There are 14 residues in the CDR3. The germline V gene has CDR1 SGHKS and CDR2 YYEKEE (reference sequence). The V and J ends lost 1 base and 0 bases respectively, with 5 bases between them. The CDR3 loop reads CASSLQSSNQPQHF. In DNA, the CDR3 is TGTGCCAGCAGCTTGCAGAGTAGCAATCAGCCCCAGCATTTT.

This clonotype was counted a single time. The rearrangement uses TRBV7-9 and TRBJ2-1, with a possible D match to TRBD1 (6 bases). Between the trimmed V and J ends, which lost 2 bases and 5 bases, there was a span of 13 bases. The CDR3 extends over 15 amino acids. In germline, CDR1 is SEHNR, CDR2 FQNEAQ (reference sequence). The CDR3, as DNA: TGTGCCAGCAGCTTATTAACAGGGCTACACAATGAGCAGTTCTTC. Amino acid sequence: CASSLLTGLHNEQFF.

This chain connects TRBV7-3 to TRBJ1-1; 8 bases align to TRBD1. This CDR3 region has 15 residues. Germline trimming cut 7 bases from V and 0 bases from J; bases unmatched to any gene: 7. Germline V gene sequence: CDR1 SGHTA, CDR2 FQGTGA. The chain's CDR3 is CASKGTGTVNTEAFF. In DNA, the CDR3 is TGTGCCAGCAAGGGGACAGGAACGGTGAACACTGAAGCTTTCTTT. The entire variable domain, with the rest obtained from reference TRBV7-3 and TRBJ1-1, is as follows: GAGVSQTPSNKVTEKGKYVELRCDPISGHTALYWYRQSLGQGPEFLIYFQGTGAADDSGLPNDRFFAVRPEGSVSTLKIQRTERGDSAVYLCASKGTGTVNTEAFFGQGTRLTVV.

The V call is TRBV7-9, the J call TRBJ1-2, with 7 bases fitting TRBD1. Germline-derived CDR1 and CDR2 are SEHNR and FQNEAQ (reference sequence). CDR3 size: 16 residues. V lost 5 bases to trimming and J lost 7 bases; unmatched junction nucleotides: 16. CDR3 sequence: CASSPSPGQAEPGYTF. The CDR3 DNA reads TGTGCCAGCAGCCCGTCTCCTGGACAGGCTGAGCCTGGCTACACCTTC.

The CDR3 region is CATSRWTGGLSEAFF. CDR3 nucleotide sequence: TGTGCCACCAGCAGATGGACAGGGGGCCTAAGTGAAGCTTTCTTT. V and J are TRBV15 and TRBJ1-1; 11 nucleotides line up with TRBD1. The trim removed 2 bases at V and 7 bases at J, leaving 6 bases unmatched. This CDR3 region has 15 residues. Germline CDR1 is LNHNV and CDR2 is YYDKDF (reference sequence).

This rearrangement joins TRBV4-1 to TRBJ2-5, with 11 bases identical to TRBD2. CDR3 length equals 17 residues. Germline loops: CDR1 MGHRA, CDR2 YSYEKL. Trimming took 0 bases from V and 4 from J; bases not matched to a gene: 7. For the CDR3, the DNA is TGCGCCAGCAGCCAAGATCTACTAGCGGGAGAGGCAGAGACCCAGTACTTC. Translated: CASSQDLLAGEAETQYF.

The V gene is TRBV10-3, the J gene TRBJ2-7, with 8 bases aligning to TRBD1. J lost 0 bases, V lost 6 bases, and 4 bases had no gene match. Germline V gives CDR1 ENHRY, CDR2 SYGVKD. This CDR3 comprises 14 residues. CDR3: CAIRGGQDSYEQYF. CDR3 DNA: TGTGCCATCAGAGGGGGACAGGACTCCTACGAGCAGTACTTC.

The chain joins TRBV5-1 to TRBJ2-2; D is unclear. This CDR3 spans 15 amino acids. V lost 3 bases and J 4 bases, leaving 13 bases between the germline ends. From germline, CDR1 is SGHRS and CDR2 YFSETQ. The CDR3 sequence: CASSSTDSGTGELFF. Written as DNA, the CDR3 is TGCGCCAGCAGCTCCACGGATTCGGGCACCGGGGAGCTGTTTTTT.

The chain carries TRBV5-1 and TRBJ2-3; 9 bases map to TRBD2. V lost 0 bases to trimming and J lost 1 base; unmatched junction nucleotides: 3. The CDR3 loop spans 16 amino acids. Germline CDR1 reads SGHRS; CDR2 reads YFSETQ. The CDR3 protein is CASSLVSGSRTDTQYF. CDR3 coding DNA: TGCGCCAGCAGCTTGGTTAGCGGGAGTCGCACAGATACGCAGTATTTT.

The rearrangement joins TRBV11-2 to TRBJ2-3; 7 nucleotides line up with TRBD1. V gave up 4 bases and J gave up 3 bases; unmatched junction bases: 7. Looked up from germline, CDR1 is SGHAT and CDR2 is FQNNGV. The CDR3 consists of 15 residues. In DNA, the CDR3 is TGTGCCAGCAGCTCCGACAGGGCCAGGACAGATACGCAGTATTTT. Encoded protein: CASSSDRARTDTQYF.

This clonotype turned up a few times. The chain links TRBV5-1 to TRBJ1-3; possibly TRBD1 for D (6 bases). Germline CDR1 SGHRS, CDR2 YFSETQ. V lost 0 bases and J lost 0, with 16 bases in between. The CDR3 loop spans 18 amino acids. The CDR3 DNA follows: TGCGCCAGCAGCTTGGTCCCTCTGACAGGACCCTCTGGAAACACCATATATTTT. Translation gives CASSLVPLTGPSGNTIYF.

Worth noting for this clonotype: At one end the junction does not follow the germline gene, possibly because of a read error. The chain employs TRBV29-1 and TRBJ1-3; TRBD1 matches 10 bases. The CDR3 contains 16 residues. CDR1 and CDR2 (germline): SQVTM, ANQGSEA. In DNA, the CDR3 is TGCAGCGTTGATGGGGGGACAGGGGTTTCTGGAAACACCTTATATTTT. Amino acid sequence: CSVDGGTGVSGNTLYF. Looking up the rest from reference TRBV29-1 and TRBJ1-3 gives the full variable domain: SAVISQKPSRDICQRGTSLTIQCQVDSQVTMMFWYRQQPGQSLTLIATANQGSEATYESGFVIDKFPISRPNLTFSTLTVSNMSPEDSSIYLCSVDGGTGVSGNTLYFGEGSWLTVV.

This chain joins TRBV6-5 and TRBJ1-1; D remains unclear. Per germline, CDR1 MNHEY and CDR2 SVGAGI. This CDR3 contains 14 residues. Trimming took off 4 bases at V and 0 bases at J, with 9 bases between the two ends. The CDR3 coding sequence is TGTGCCAGCAGTTGGAACAGTCTGAACACTGAAGCTTTCTTT. It is translated as CASSWNSLNTEAFF.